A selection of T cell receptor beta chains follows, all from one sample in a study of T cell repertoires in cytomegalovirus infection. These receptors lack a known antigen. TCRdb analysed the reads with MiXCR anew, one entry per CDR3 protein. This sample has about 130,000 distinct CDR3 sequences, with roughly a quarter found just once. The sequencing sample was made of PBMCs, sequenced either directly or after in vitro stimulation (not recorded which). The receptors shown here come from a human donor in good health (CMV status not recorded). Some clones in this sample may be carry-over from other donors' samples. CDR3s include the opening cysteine and the closing phenylalanine or tryptophan. The D gene is left open where the match is weak. Rows give clone size only sometimes, using once, few, many, or a class for an expanded clone.

j_call clone_size d_call v_call cdr3_nt cdr3_aa
TRBJ2-7 - - TRBV27 TGTGCCAGCAGTTTAGACACCAACGCCTACGAGCAGTACTTC CASSLDTNAYEQYF
TRBJ1-1 - - TRBV19 TGTGCCAGTAGTACTCTGATCCAGGGATCTGAAGCTTTCTTT CASSTLIQGSEAFF
TRBJ2-3 - - TRBV9 TGTGCCAGCAGCGTCGGCTCCCCAGATACGCAGTATTTT CASSVGSPDTQYF
TRBJ1-1 once TRBD1 TRBV5-1 TGCGCCAGCAGCTCGGGACAGGGGAGGATGAACACTGAAGCTTTCTTT CASSSGQGRMNTEAFF
TRBJ2-1 - - TRBV12-3/TRBV12-4 TGTGCCAGCACCCGGGATGTCTACAATGAGCAGTTCTTC CASTRDVYNEQFF
TRBJ2-3 - - TRBV20-1 TGCAGTGCTAGCGGAAACACTGTGTCTTACACAGATACGCAGTATTTT CSASGNTVSYTDTQYF
TRBJ2-1 - - TRBV7-6 TGTGCCAGCAGCTCCGAAGCGGGTCTGCAGTTCTTC CASSSEAGLQFF
TRBJ2-7 - - TRBV20-1 TGCAGTGCTAGACCGCACAAGATCTACGAGCAGTACTTC CSARPHKIYEQYF
TRBJ2-3 many TRBD2 TRBV7-2 TGTGCCAGCAGCCCGCCGTTGGGACTAGCGGTCGGGGATACGCAGTATTTT CASSPPLGLAVGDTQYF
TRBJ1-3 many - TRBV7-2 TGTGCCAGCAGCTTAGAAGGTCGTGGAAACACCATATATTTT CASSLEGRGNTIYF
TRBJ2-6 few TRBD2 TRBV12-3/TRBV12-4 TGTGCCAGCAGTGGGGGGGGCTCTGGGGCCAACGTCCTGACTTTC CASSGGGSGANVLTF
TRBJ2-5 - TRBD2 TRBV4-3 TGCGCCAGCTCTTCTGGGGGGGGGGGGTCACAAGAGACCCAGTACTTC CASSSGGGGSQETQYF
TRBJ2-7 many - TRBV7-8 TGTGCCAGCAGCCCAAGGGGGTACTCCTACGAGCAGTACTTC CASSPRGYSYEQYF
TRBJ1-2 - TRBD1 TRBV28 TGTGCCAGCCTGACAGGGGTTGGCTACACCTTC CASLTGVGYTF
TRBJ2-1 many - TRBV7-2 TGTGCCAGCAGCTTAGTGGGGACGTCCTACAATGAGCAGTTCTTC CASSLVGTSYNEQFF
TRBJ1-5 few - TRBV6-1 TGTGCCAGCAGCCTCACGTTTGACAGGCCGTATCAGCCCCAGCATTTT CASSLTFDRPYQPQHF
TRBJ2-3 few TRBD1 TRBV11-2 TGTGCCAGCAGACCTACTGGACAGGGGATATATACGCAGTATTTT CASRPTGQGIYTQYF
TRBJ2-1 many TRBD2 TRBV7-8 TGTGCCAGCAGCGCTAGCGGGAGCAAGGTCCAATACAATGAGCAGTTCTTC CASSASGSKVQYNEQFF
TRBJ1-1 many TRBD1 TRBV7-9 TGTGCCAGCAGCTTATGGACAGGCCCTTTGAACACTGAAGCTTTCTTT CASSLWTGPLNTEAFF
TRBJ2-7 - - TRBV15 TGTGCCACCAGCAGGGCTAGTTCCGGCTACGAGCAGTACTTC CATSRASSGYEQYF
TRBJ2-1 - - TRBV11-1 TGTGCCGCGACTTACCCAGATCGTCTTCGGGAGCAGTTCTTC CAATYPDRLREQFF
TRBJ1-6 few - TRBV19 TGTGCCAGTAGTATAATCCAGGGCGCCTCACCCCTCCACTTT CASSIIQGASPLHF
TRBJ2-2 - - TRBV6-1 TGTGCCAGCAGTGAAGTCACCATGGGTGGCGGGGAGCTGTTTTTT CASSEVTMGGGELFF
TRBJ1-5 - - TRBV20-1 TGCAGTGCTAGTGAGGGGGGTCAGCCCCAGCATTTT CSASEGGQPQHF
TRBJ1-1 many - TRBV7-9 TGTGCCAGCAGCTTAACAGCGTCGGGGGGAGCTTTCTTT CASSLTASGGAFF
TRBJ2-1 - - TRBV4-1 TGCGCCAGCAGCCAAGCCAACAACAATGAGCAGTTCTTC CASSQANNNEQFF
TRBJ1-5 - - TRBV6-2/TRBV6-3 TGTGCCAGCAGCCCCGCCCTTGGGAATCAGCCCCAGCATTTT CASSPALGNQPQHF
TRBJ1-1 - TRBD1 TRBV5-4 TGTGCCAGCAGCCTTCCCGGGACAGGAGTGAACACTGAAGCTTTCTTT CASSLPGTGVNTEAFF
TRBJ1-6 - - TRBV12-3/TRBV12-4 TGTGCCAGCTCCAGGGACTCCTATAATTCACCCCTCCACTTT CASSRDSYNSPLHF
TRBJ2-5 - - TRBV4-3 TGCGCCAGCAGCCAAGACTGGGGGTTCCGAGAGACCCAGTACTTC CASSQDWGFRETQYF
TRBJ1-1 many - TRBV7-2 TGTGCCAGCAGCTTAAGTCGGGGAAAGAACACTGAAGCTTTCTTT CASSLSRGKNTEAFF
TRBJ2-7 few - TRBV7-3 TGTGCCAGCAGCTCGAGCGGCAATACCTACGAGCAGTACTTC CASSSSGNTYEQYF
TRBJ2-1 many - TRBV7-2 TGTGCCAGCAGCTCTGTAAGCGGAATCTACAATGAGCAGTTCTTC CASSSVSGIYNEQFF
TRBJ2-5 - - TRBV5-4 TGTGCCAGCATCTATTATGATTCGGAGACCCAGTACTTC CASIYYDSETQYF
TRBJ2-1 - - TRBV28 TGTGCCGCCGGGGAGTGGGGGGCAAGCGAGCAGTTCTTC CAAGEWGASEQFF
TRBJ2-1 - - TRBV20-1 TGCAGTGCCTCGATCCTAGTAGGGAATGAGCAGTTCTTC CSASILVGNEQFF
TRBJ2-4 many TRBD2 TRBV12-3/TRBV12-4 TGTGCCAGCAGTTTAGCGCGTTTAGCGGGAGCCAAAAACATTCAGTACTTC CASSLARLAGAKNIQYF
TRBJ2-3 - - TRBV24-1 TGTGCCACCGGGGCGGTCCACACAGATACGCAGTATTTT CATGAVHTDTQYF
TRBJ2-1 few TRBD2 TRBV27 TGTGCCAGCAGTTTATTCGGGGGGGCTGGATACGACAATGAGCAGTTCTTC CASSLFGGAGYDNEQFF
TRBJ2-1 few - TRBV11-1 TGTGCAGCAGGGGAAGTAAATGAGCAGTTCTTC CAAGEVNEQFF
TRBJ2-7 - - TRBV6-1 TGTGCCAGCAGCCCCGGGCAGGCTCGATACGAGCAGTACTTC CASSPGQARYEQYF
TRBJ1-1 - TRBD1 TRBV12-3/TRBV12-4 TGTGCCAGCAGTTTAGGGACAGGATTCACTGAAGCTTTCTTT CASSLGTGFTEAFF
TRBJ1-2 - - TRBV4-1 TGCGCCAGCAGCCAATATCCGGGACAACCTAACTATGGCTACACCTTC CASSQYPGQPNYGYTF
TRBJ2-2 many TRBD2 TRBV7-2 TGTGCCAGCAGCTTAGCCAGCGGGATACCGGTCTGGGAGCTGTTTTTT CASSLASGIPVWELFF
TRBJ1-2 few - TRBV6-6 TGTGCCAGCACCCTGGGGGGGCGTAACTATGGCTACACCTTC CASTLGGRNYGYTF